Following are 10 T cell receptor beta chains from one sample sequenced in a study of regulatory T cells in long-lasting Graves disease. Through Arm-PCR of CDR3 regions and iRepertoire HTBI primers, TCR beta libraries were built. MiXCR was run by TCRdb on the multiplex PCR reads, yielding one entry per CDR3 protein. The table records about 460,000 distinct CDR3 sequences, 12% to 15% of them present only once. Time point here: newly diagnosed GD, antithyroid drugs for less than 3 months. Isolated PBMC RNA provided the starting material for the TCR library. The same specimen was also included in a second study, on T cells in Graves' hyperthyroidism and ophthalmopathy.

The source material was peripheral blood mononuclear cells (PBMCs), sampled at new diagnosis, from a patient treated with antithyroid drugs. The receptors were gathered from a woman in her forties or fifties with Graves disease.

This clonotype was found many times. The chain recombines TRBV5-1 with TRBJ1-1; TRBD1 agrees at 8 bases. Germline V gene sequence: CDR1 SGHRS, CDR2 YFSETQ. Trimming at V came to 0 bases and at J to 4 bases, leaving 2 bases not matched to a gene. This CDR3 contains 14 residues. The CDR3 region is CASSLGTGTTEAFF. DNA of the CDR3: TGCGCCAGCAGCTTGGGGACAGGGACCACTGAAGCTTTCTTT.

This clonotype was detected ten times or more. The chain recombines TRBV3-1 with TRBJ2-2, with no clear D. Trimming cost V 3 bases and J 2 bases, with 4 bases left between them. The CDR3 is 13 amino acids. The V gene's germline CDR1 is LGHDT and CDR2 YNNKEL (reference sequence). CDR3 DNA: TGTGCCAGCAGCCACGGTAACACCGGGGAGCTGTTTTTT. Amino acid sequence: CASSHGNTGELFF.

This clonotype has at least ten counts. The J gene is TRBJ2-7, the V gene TRBV6-2 or TRBV6-3; D remains ambiguous. This CDR3 comprises 16 residues. V was cut by 2 bases and J by 3 bases, with 17 bases left in between. Germline V gives CDR1 MNHEY, CDR2 SVGEGT. CDR3 nucleotides: TGTGCCAGCAGTTACATCGGTGGAGCAGGAGACTACGAGCAGTACTTC. It translates to CASSYIGGAGDYEQYF.

This clonotype was counted ten times or more. The V and J genes are TRBV29-1 and TRBJ2-2; 10 bases match TRBD2. The CDR3 length is 15 residues. J was trimmed by 3 bases and V by 1 base; bases with no gene match: 2. Germline CDR1 SQVTM, CDR2 ANQGSEA. Written as DNA, the CDR3 is TGCAGCGTTGAAGGGCTAGCGGGAGACACCGGGGAGCTGTTTTTT. Its translation: CSVEGLAGDTGELFF.

The genes are TRBV6-5 and TRBJ2-7; TRBD1 agrees at 9 bases. There are 16 residues in the CDR3. Per the germline V gene, CDR1 is MNHEY and CDR2 is SVGAGI. V was pared by 0 bases and J by 4 bases, with 7 bases of the junction left unmatched. Written as DNA, the CDR3 is TGTGCCAGCAGTTACTCTACACCTGGACAGGGGTACGAGCAGTACTTC. Its translation is CASSYSTPGQGYEQYF.

In the case of this clonotype: A read error may produce the germline difference seen at one junction end. The chain employs TRBV6-2 or TRBV6-3 and TRBJ2-1, with D hard to call. The CDR3 loop spans 15 amino acids. Looked up from germline, CDR1 is MNHEY and CDR2 is SVGEGT. The CDR3 protein is CASTQTGGIGNEQLF. CDR3 sequence (DNA): TGTGCCAGCACTCAAACGGGTGGTATCGGCAATGAGCAGCTCTTC.

The table lists this clonotype with many counts. The V gene is TRBV29-1, the J gene TRBJ1-2, with TRBD1 matching 9 bases. Germline values: CDR1 SQVTM, CDR2 ANQGSEA. The CDR3 spans 12 residues. With 6 bases clipped from V and 8 bases from J, the junction kept 7 bases outside the gene matches. The CDR3 is CSVGQGQGGYTF. CDR3 DNA sequence: TGCAGCGTGGGACAGGGTCAGGGAGGCTACACCTTC.

This clonotype occurred a few times. The chain is built from TRBV18 and TRBJ1-5, with TRBD1 matching 7 bases. The CDR3 is 15 amino acids. Trimming took 2 bases from V and 4 from J; bases not matched to a gene: 5. Germline V lookup: CDR1 KGHSH, CDR2 LQKENI. CDR3 DNA sequence: TGTGCCAGCTCACCATCAGGGGGGAGGAATCAGCCCCAGCATTTT. Residues: CASSPSGGRNQPQHF.

This clonotype was picked up many times. One junction end does not reproduce the germline sequence, and a read error may be involved. The V gene is TRBV20-1, the J gene TRBJ2-7; D is perhaps TRBD1 or TRBD2 (6 bases each). Germline CDR1 reads DFQATT; CDR2 reads SNEGSKA (reference sequence). This CDR3 has 13 residues. CDR3 sequence reads: CSARGGSSYEQYF. As DNA, the CDR3 is TGCAGTGCGAGAGGGGGGAGCTCCTACGAGCAGTACTTC.

The table lists this clonotype with many counts. This rearrangement joins TRBV20-1 to TRBJ2-1, with D possibly matching TRBD1 (6 bases). Germline V gives CDR1 DFQATT, CDR2 SNEGSKA (reference sequence). V gave up 0 bases and J gave up 3 bases, with 9 bases separating them. The CDR3 extends over 14 amino acids. The CDR3 is CSARESRGYNEQFF. In nucleotides, the CDR3 is TGCAGTGCTAGAGAGTCCAGGGGCTACAATGAGCAGTTCTTC.